This TCR beta chain was recovered during a study of T cells after posttransplantation cyclophosphamide. With 5 bases clipped from V and 11 bases from J, the junction kept 5 bases outside the gene matches. The CDR3 is 11 residues long. The germline CDR1 and CDR2 sequences are MNHEY and SMNVEV (reference sequence). Generated by immunoSEQ multiplex PCR, the TCRdb table keeps only in-frame clones and is missing some. Sampling found 38,000 or so clones, none seen once. This TCR was sampled from a man aged 45-60 years in good health, CMV-negative, and a related stem cell transplant donor. The sequencing sample was made of PBMCs. The chain employs TRBV27 and TRBJ1-1, with 7 nucleotides matching TRBD1. This chain's CDR3 is CASSIQGNAFF. CDR3 in DNA: TGTGCCAGCAGTATACAGGGGAACGCTTTCTTT.